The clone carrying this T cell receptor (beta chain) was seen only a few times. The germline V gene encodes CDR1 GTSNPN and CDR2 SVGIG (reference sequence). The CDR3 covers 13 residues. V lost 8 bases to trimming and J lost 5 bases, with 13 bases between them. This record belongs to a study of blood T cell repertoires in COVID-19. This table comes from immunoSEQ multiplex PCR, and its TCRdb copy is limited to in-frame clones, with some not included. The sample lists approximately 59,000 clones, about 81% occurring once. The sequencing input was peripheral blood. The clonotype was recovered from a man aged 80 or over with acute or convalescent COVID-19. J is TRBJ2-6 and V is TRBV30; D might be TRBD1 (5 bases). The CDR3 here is CAQGVTWANVLTF. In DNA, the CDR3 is TGTGCCCAAGGGGTCACCTGGGCCAACGTCCTGACTTTC.